The 20 T cell receptor beta chains reported below all come from one sample, sequenced in a study of blood T cell repertoires in COVID-19. The data were produced by immunoSEQ multiplex PCR, yet TCRdb's version contains in-frame clones alone and is incomplete. The sample lists roughly 250,000 clones, about 88% occurring once. Sequencing was carried out using peripheral blood. These TCRs come from a woman aged 40 to 50 who had recovered from COVID-19.

The J gene is TRBJ1-5, the V gene TRBV21-1; the DNA was not used to check the table's D call, TRBD1. TRBV21-1 is shown as a pseudogene. The CDR3 contains 16 residues. The DNA for the CDR3 is TGTGCCAGCAGCAAAGCGGTAAACAGGGGGCGTCAGCCCCAGCATTTT. It yields the protein CASSKAVNRGRQPQHF.

The chain joins TRBV4-3 to TRBJ2-1; D possibly corresponds to TRBD2 (6 bases). V lost 0 bases and J lost 10, with 13 bases in between. The length of the CDR3 is 14 residues. Germline values: CDR1 LGHNA, CDR2 YSLEER. The DNA for the CDR3 is TGCGCCAGCAGCCAAGATAGCGGCGGCGGGGAGCAGTTCTTC. Translation: CASSQDSGGGEQFF.

The chain uses TRBV30 and TRBJ1-4; 9 nucleotides agree with TRBD1. Germline CDR1 GTSNPN, CDR2 SVGIG (reference sequence). The CDR3 contains 14 residues. V trimming: 1 base; J trimming: 8 bases; junction bases outside the gene matches: 5. As DNA, the CDR3 is TGTGCCTGGAGTGCGGGACAGGGAGGAGAAAAACTGTTTTTT. This sequence encodes CAWSAGQGGEKLFF.

The chain recombines TRBV6-1 with TRBJ1-5; D call uncertain. Germline CDR1 MNHNS, CDR2 SASEGT. This CDR3 is built from 17 residues. V gave up 3 bases and J gave up 4 bases, with 19 bases separating them. CDR3 sequence reads: CASSDGAGGLRNQPQHF. The CDR3 DNA is TGTGCCAGCAGTGACGGCGCGGGAGGCCTGAGAAATCAGCCCCAGCATTTT.

V usage is TRBV7-3 and J usage is TRBJ2-5, with 10 bases matching TRBD2. V gave up 0 bases and J gave up 6 bases; unmatched junction bases: 4. Germline V gene lookup returns CDR1 SGHTA and CDR2 FQGTGA. This CDR3 has 15 amino acids. The CDR3: CASSLTPLAGQTQYF. The CDR3 DNA is TGTGCCAGCAGCTTAACGCCACTAGCGGGGCAGACCCAGTACTTC.

The chain carries TRBV3-1 (or the pseudogene TRBV3-2) and TRBJ2-7; D not certain. CDR1 LGHDT and CDR2 YNNKEL come from the germline V gene (reference sequence). The length of the CDR3 is 14 residues. The germline V and J ends were trimmed by 0 bases and 0 bases, with 6 bases remaining between them. CDR3 coding DNA: TGTGCCAGCAGCCAAGAAAGGAGCTCCTACGAGCAGTACTTC. Residues: CASSQERSSYEQYF.

This sequence joins TRBV11-3 and TRBJ2-1; TRBD2 agrees at 10 bases. With V trimmed by 4 bases and J by 4 bases, 4 bases remained unmatched. CDR3 size: 15 residues. CDR1 SGHNT and CDR2 YENEEA come from the germline V gene. This chain's CDR3 is CASSYLAGVYNEQFF. The DNA of the CDR3 is TGTGCCAGCAGCTACCTAGCGGGAGTATACAATGAGCAGTTCTTC. The whole variable domain, filled in from reference TRBV11-3 and TRBJ2-1, reads EAGVVQSPRYKIIEKKQPVAFWCNPISGHNTLYWYLQNLGQGPELLIRYENEEAVDDSQLPKDRFSAERLKGVDSTLKIQPAELGDSAVYLCASSYLAGVYNEQFFGPGTRLTVL.

The chain recombines TRBV19 with TRBJ2-2; D is possibly TRBD1 (5 bases). The CDR3 has 14 amino acids. CDR1 is LNHDA and CDR2 is SQIVND in the germline V gene (reference sequence). Deletions cut 10 bases from V and 5 bases from J, with 17 bases between. This CDR3 reads CATDSPKSTGELFF. The CDR3 DNA is TGTGCCACCGACAGCCCCAAAAGTACCGGGGAGCTGTTTTTT.

The chain employs TRBV3-1 (or the pseudogene TRBV3-2) and TRBJ2-3, with 8 bases lining up with TRBD2. The CDR3 has 16 amino acids. With 6 bases clipped from V and 3 bases from J, the junction kept 11 bases outside the gene matches. CDR1 and CDR2 from the germline V gene are LGHDT and YNNKEL (reference sequence). For the CDR3, the DNA is TGTGCCAGCAGTTTGTCCTCATCGGGGGGGACAGATACGCAGTATTTT. It yields the protein CASSLSSSGGTDTQYF.

The chain carries TRBV15 and TRBJ2-3; possibly TRBD1 for D (5 bases). Trimming cost V 5 bases and J 8 bases, with 23 bases left between them. The V gene's germline CDR1 is LNHNV and CDR2 YYDKDF (reference sequence). The CDR3 runs 16 residues. CDR3 sequence (DNA): TGTGCCACCAGCGGGTGGACAACTACGAGGACGGGTACGCAGTATTTT. This translates into CATSGWTTTRTGTQYF.

This clone was counted a single time. V usage is TRBV13 and J usage is TRBJ2-1; TRBD1 matches 8 bases. V lost 5 bases to trimming and J lost 4 bases; unmatched junction nucleotides: 7. The germline V gene has CDR1 PRHDT and CDR2 FYEKMQ (reference sequence). The CDR3 has 15 amino acids. CDR3 amino acids: CASSPGQGLYNEQFF. CDR3 bases: TGTGCCAGCAGCCCCGGACAGGGCCTATACAATGAGCAGTTCTTC.

This clone has more than one count but fewer than ten. V is TRBV7-3 and J is TRBJ2-5; 7 bases map to TRBD2. This CDR3 is 15 amino acids long. With 0 bases clipped from V and 3 bases from J, the junction kept 4 bases outside the gene matches. Germline loops: CDR1 SGHTA, CDR2 FQGTGA. CDR3 in DNA: TGTGCCAGCAGCTTAACGGGACTAACAAAAGAGACCCAGTACTTC. Protein product: CASSLTGLTKETQYF.

The sample holds one count of this clone. V is TRBV24-1 and J is TRBJ2-3, with TRBD2 matching over 13 bases. Per the germline V gene, CDR1 is KGHDR and CDR2 is SFDVKD. V was clipped by 9 bases and J by 1 base; unmatched bases: 12. This CDR3 contains 18 residues. The CDR3 loop reads CATGQRLAGGPGTDTQYF. The CDR3 DNA reads TGTGCCACCGGGCAGCGACTAGCGGGAGGCCCGGGCACAGATACGCAGTATTTT.

J is TRBJ2-3 and V is TRBV7-2; D gene uncertain. Germline V gene data show CDR1 as SGHTA and CDR2 as FQGNSA. The V and J ends lost 1 base and 0 bases respectively, with 8 bases between them. This CDR3 comprises 15 residues. The DNA for the CDR3 is TGTGCCAGCAGCTTAGGCTATCCGAGCACAGATACGCAGTATTTT. Protein: CASSLGYPSTDTQYF.

This chain uses TRBV30 with TRBJ1-5; 8 positions agree with TRBD1. The CDR3 has 15 amino acids. V dropped 2 bases and J dropped 4; count of bases not matched to a gene: 7. Germline values: CDR1 GTSNPN, CDR2 SVGIG (reference sequence). This chain's CDR3 is CAWSRTGIGNQPQHF. Here the CDR3 DNA reads TGTGCCTGGAGTAGGACAGGGATAGGGAATCAGCCCCAGCATTTT. Using reference TRBV30 and TRBJ1-5 for the parts outside the CDR3, the full variable domain is SQTIHQWPATLVQPVGSPLSLECTVEGTSNPNLYWYRQAAGRGLQLLFYSVGIGQISSEVPQNLSASRPQDRQFILSSKKLLLSDSGFYLCAWSRTGIGNQPQHFGDGTRLSIL.

V usage is TRBV27 and J usage is TRBJ2-1; 7 bases match TRBD2. CDR3 length equals 15 residues. V was pared by 8 bases and J by 4 bases, with 11 bases of the junction left unmatched. Germline V gene data show CDR1 as MNHEY and CDR2 as SMNVEV (reference sequence). The CDR3 nucleotides are TGTGCCAGCGGAGAAGGGGCGGGGGTTTACAATGAGCAGTTCTTC. Residues: CASGEGAGVYNEQFF.

This rearrangement joins TRBV27 to TRBJ2-6; TRBD1 aligns across 11 bases. Germline-derived CDR1 and CDR2 are MNHEY and SMNVEV (reference sequence). This CDR3 has 16 amino acids. Germline trimming cut 6 bases from V and 1 base from J; bases unmatched to any gene: 2. This CDR3 is CASRGTGGSGANVLTF. The CDR3 region has the DNA TGTGCCAGCAGAGGGACAGGGGGGTCTGGGGCCAACGTCCTGACTTTC.

The chain links TRBV3-1 (or the pseudogene TRBV3-2) to TRBJ1-5; tentative D call: TRBD1 (6 bases). Germline assignment: CDR1 LGHDT and CDR2 YNNKEL (reference sequence). With 3 bases removed from V and 3 bases from J, the gap between germline ends came to 12 bases. The CDR3 is 15 residues long. CDR3 nucleotides: TGTGCCAGCAGCCAGGAACCAGGGGCCAATCAGCCCCAGCATTTT. Translated, it gives CASSQEPGANQPQHF.

The CDR3 loop is CASRMAGGNYGYTF. The CDR3 bases are TGTGCCAGCAGGATGGCAGGGGGGAACTATGGCTACACCTTC. The chain combines TRBV6-6 with TRBJ1-2, with 7 bases that match TRBD1. The V and J ends lost 6 bases and 2 bases, in that order; junction bases with no gene match: 6. CDR1 and CDR2 (germline): MNHNY, SVGAGI (reference sequence). The CDR3 has 14 residues.

The genes are TRBV28 and TRBJ1-5; D is undetermined. CDR3 size: 14 residues. Germline V gives CDR1 MDHEN, CDR2 SYDVKM. Trimming took off 2 bases at V and 9 bases at J, with 14 bases between the two ends. CDR3 nucleotides: TGTGCCAGCAGTTTAAGGGCAGGAGGTGCGCCCCAGCATTTT. Encoded protein: CASSLRAGGAPQHF.